A single sample is the source of the 30 T cell receptor beta chains below, sequenced in a study of T-cell memory formation after mild COVID-19. MiXCR, run by TCRdb on the 5' RACE reads, gives a single entry per CDR3 protein. Of around 62,000 distinct CDR3 sequences in the sample, roughly a quarter were seen once. Sequenced: PBMCs or a T cell subset sorted from them (not recorded which). These receptors were collected from a man aged 18 to 30 who had mild COVID-19 (a few samples of this study predate the infection). Cell type and time point are not known.

This clonotype is categorized as medium-sized. The gene calls are TRBV27 and TRBJ1-6, with D perhaps TRBD1 (5 bases). V lost 10 bases, J lost 0 bases, and 13 bases lay in between. The germline V gene has CDR1 MNHEY and CDR2 SMNVEV (reference sequence). The CDR3 totals 15 residues. The CDR3 protein is CATGGKASYNSPLHF. Written as DNA, the CDR3 is TGTGCCACGGGGGGGAAAGCCTCCTATAATTCACCCCTCCACTTT.

This clonotype was seen only a few times. The DNA of the CDR3 is TGTGCCAGCAGTTTTCCGGGGAGCACAGATACGCAGTATTTT. Its protein is CASSFPGSTDTQYF. This sequence joins TRBV12-3 or TRBV12-4 and TRBJ2-3, with D possibly matching TRBD2 (5 bases). The CDR3 consists of 14 residues. With 3 bases removed from V and 0 bases from J, the gap between germline ends came to 7 bases.

This clonotype was recorded at least ten times. J is TRBJ2-1 and V is TRBV11-2; TRBD1 matches at 10 bases. Germline CDR1 SGHAT, CDR2 FQNNGV. The CDR3 has 20 amino acids. The V gene end was trimmed by 5 bases and the J gene end by 4 bases; junction bases not matched to a gene: 20. In nucleotides, the CDR3 is TGTGCCAGCAGCCTATTAGGGGGACAGGGGATGTTGGTTGGGTACAATGAGCAGTTCTTC. Its translation: CASSLLGGQGMLVGYNEQFF.

The rearrangement uses TRBV5-6 and TRBJ1-2; the match to TRBD1 covers 7 bases. The CDR3 totals 14 residues. Germline V gene lookup returns CDR1 SGHDT and CDR2 YYEEEE. The V and J ends lost 4 bases and 4 bases, in that order; junction bases with no gene match: 7. CDR3 in DNA: TGTGCCAGCAGCGGGCGGACAGGCTTCTATGGCTACACCTTC. Protein: CASSGRTGFYGYTF.

The chain carries TRBV29-1 and TRBJ2-5, with D possibly TRBD1 on 5 matching bases. The CDR3 contains 12 residues. The V end lost 0 bases, the J end lost 3 bases, and 5 bases lay between the germline ends. Germline-derived CDR1 and CDR2 are SQVTM and ANQGSEA. The CDR3 spells CSVEDREETQYF. CDR3 nucleotides: TGCAGCGTTGAAGACAGGGAAGAGACCCAGTACTTC.

This clonotype was recorded only once. V gene TRBV9 combines with J gene TRBJ2-2; TRBD1 or TRBD2 may be the D gene (5 bases each). This CDR3 is 14 amino acids long. CDR1 and CDR2 from the germline V gene are SGDLS and YYNGEE. Deletions cut 6 bases from V and 5 bases from J, with 14 bases between. In DNA form, the CDR3 reads TGTGCCAGCACCCGGCTTGGGGGAACCGGGGAGCTGTTTTTT. Protein: CASTRLGGTGELFF. Based on the CDR3 plus reference TRBV9 and TRBJ2-2, the full variable domain is DSGVTQTPKHLITATGQRVTLRCSPRSGDLSVYWYQQSLDQGLQFLIQYYNGEERAKGNILERFSAQQFPDLHSELNLSSLELGDSALYFCASTRLGGTGELFFGEGSRLTVL.

The DNA of the CDR3 is TGCGCCAGCAGGGGGGAATTGAACACTGAAGCTTTCTTT. This encodes CASRGELNTEAFF. The chain employs TRBV4-1 and TRBJ1-1, with D perhaps TRBD1 (5 bases). V was cut by 6 bases and J by 0 bases, with 8 bases left in between. The V gene's germline CDR1 is MGHRA and CDR2 YSYEKL. This CDR3 is 13 amino acids long.

The rearrangement uses TRBV7-9 and TRBJ1-1, with 8 bases matching TRBD1. Germline loops: CDR1 SEHNR, CDR2 FQNEAQ (reference sequence). The CDR3 consists of 13 residues. J was trimmed by 5 bases and V by 9 bases; bases with no gene match: 8. Here the CDR3 reads CASRDRGGTEAFF. The CDR3 DNA follows: TGTGCCAGTAGAGACAGGGGAGGGACTGAAGCTTTCTTT.

This sequence joins TRBV30 and TRBJ2-7; D gene uncertain. The CDR3 contains 12 residues. Looked up from germline, CDR1 is GTSNPN and CDR2 is SVGIG (reference sequence). Trimming pared 7 bases from V and 6 bases from J, leaving 16 bases between. This CDR3 is CAFTPPGLEQYF. In DNA form, the CDR3 reads TGTGCCTTCACCCCGCCCGGGCTCGAGCAGTACTTC.

This clonotype was picked up many times. The chain couples TRBV28 to TRBJ2-1, with D unclear. The CDR3 loop spans 10 amino acids. V was shortened by 4 bases and J by 5 bases, with 0 bases between the two germline ends. Germline lookup yields CDR1 MDHEN and CDR2 SYDVKM. The CDR3: CASSYNEQFF. Here the CDR3 DNA reads TGTGCCAGCAGTTACAATGAGCAGTTCTTC. Full variable domain (rest looked up from reference TRBV28 and TRBJ2-1): DVKVTQSSRYLVKRTGEKVFLECVQDMDHENMFWYRQDPGLGLRLIYFSYDVKMKEKGDIPEGYSVSREKKERFSLILESASTNQTSMYLCASSYNEQFFGPGTRLTVL.

V is TRBV5-1 and J is TRBJ2-3; D is ambiguous. This CDR3 comprises 14 residues. V was shortened by 0 bases and J by 2 bases, with 7 bases between the two germline ends. Germline V lookup: CDR1 SGHRS, CDR2 YFSETQ. The CDR3 reads CASSLVEFTDTQYF. The CDR3 coding sequence is TGCGCCAGCAGCTTGGTGGAGTTCACAGATACGCAGTATTTT.

The chain has TRBV7-2 and TRBJ2-4, with D tentatively TRBD1 (5 bases). This CDR3 comprises 16 residues. V was clipped by 3 bases and J by 1 base, with 13 bases between them. The germline V gene has CDR1 SGHTA and CDR2 FQGNSA. CDR3 nucleotides: TGTGCCAGCAGCTTTTCGCCAGGGTATGCCAAAAACATTCAGTACTTC. Translating it yields CASSFSPGYAKNIQYF.

The chain combines TRBV4-3 with TRBJ2-7; D may be TRBD1 (5 bases). This CDR3 contains 13 residues. The germline V gene encodes CDR1 LGHNA and CDR2 YSLEER. The V gene lost 4 bases and the J gene lost 5 bases, with 12 bases spanning the gap. The CDR3 sequence: CASSPTPRDEQYF. CDR3 DNA: TGCGCCAGCAGCCCAACCCCCAGGGACGAGCAGTACTTC.

The chain is built from TRBV6-2 or TRBV6-3 and TRBJ2-2; D perhaps matches TRBD2 (5 bases). Between the trimmed V and J ends, which lost 7 bases and 11 bases, there was a span of 14 bases. CDR3 length: 12 residues. Germline V gene lookup returns CDR1 MNHEY and CDR2 SVGEGT. CDR3 nucleotide sequence: TGTGCCAGCATCAGCGAGGGCTCTGAGCTGTTTTTT. Translation gives CASISEGSELFF.

This clonotype has a handful of counts. The CDR3 coding sequence is TGTGCCAGCAGTCCCAGAAGGGACTTTTACAATGAGCAGTTCTTC. Translated, it gives CASSPRRDFYNEQFF. V usage is TRBV12-3 or TRBV12-4 and J usage is TRBJ2-1; tentatively, D is TRBD2 (6 bases). V lost 5 bases and J 4 bases, leaving 15 bases between the germline ends. The CDR3 has 15 residues.

The chain is built from TRBV7-8 and TRBJ2-7; possible D gene TRBD2, 5 bases. The germline V and J ends were trimmed by 5 bases and 7 bases, with 18 bases remaining between them. Germline CDR1 SGHVS, CDR2 FQNEAQ. CDR3 length: 14 amino acids. The CDR3, as DNA: TGTGCCAGCAGCCACGAGGGCGGTACGGGGGAGCAGTACTTC. Protein: CASSHEGGTGEQYF.

This clonotype appeared a single time. J is TRBJ2-7 and V is TRBV2, with D possibly being TRBD1 (5 bases). With 2 bases removed from V and 3 bases from J, the gap between germline ends came to 11 bases. Germline-derived CDR1 and CDR2 are SNHLY and FYNNEI. The length of the CDR3 is 14 residues. This CDR3 reads CASSETGKLYEQYV. The CDR3 DNA reads as TGTGCCAGCAGTGAAACAGGAAAACTCTACGAGCAGTACGTC.

This clonotype showed up just a few times. The chain couples TRBV7-2 to TRBJ2-2; unclear D gene. The CDR3 runs to 12 residues. Trimming took off 5 bases at V and 8 bases at J, with 9 bases between the two ends. Germline lookup yields CDR1 SGHTA and CDR2 FQGNSA. The CDR3 is CASSTLTGELFF. The DNA of the CDR3 is TGTGCCAGCAGCACGTTGACAGGGGAGCTGTTTTTT.

This clonotype was counted between two and nine times. The chain combines TRBV18 with TRBJ2-5; D unclear. Trimming pared 6 bases from V and 4 bases from J, leaving 15 bases between. The CDR3 spans 14 residues. Germline loops: CDR1 KGHSH, CDR2 LQKENI. CDR3 in DNA: TGTGCCAGCTCCGACCCGCGAGTTGGAGAGACCCAGTACTTC. This encodes CASSDPRVGETQYF.

In DNA, the CDR3 is TGTGCCAGCAGCTTTGGACTTTCCATGAGCTCCTATAATTCACCCCTCCACTTT. Translation: CASSFGLSMSSYNSPLHF. The chain links TRBV7-9 to TRBJ1-6; D remains ambiguous. The CDR3 runs to 18 residues. Per the germline V gene, CDR1 is SEHNR and CDR2 is FQNEAQ (reference sequence). Trimming left V 3 bases short and J 0 bases short, with 15 bases between.

The V gene is TRBV12-3 or TRBV12-4, the J gene TRBJ1-5; D may be TRBD1 (6 bases). This CDR3 is 15 amino acids long. Trimming removed 7 bases from V and 7 bases from J, with 20 bases in between. CDR3 amino acids: CASTPAGGVGQPQHF. CDR3 sequence (DNA): TGTGCCAGCACCCCCGCGGGGGGCGTCGGGCAGCCCCAGCATTTT.

This clonotype was recorded a few times. The chain carries TRBV27 and TRBJ1-5; D remains unclear. The CDR3 contains 14 residues. Per the germline V gene, CDR1 is MNHEY and CDR2 is SMNVEV (reference sequence). V lost 8 bases and J 0 bases, leaving 11 bases between the germline ends. CDR3 amino acids: CASAREFSNQPQHF. CDR3 nucleotides: TGTGCCAGCGCCCGGGAGTTTAGCAATCAGCCCCAGCATTTT.

The rearrangement links TRBV5-1 to TRBJ1-2; the match to TRBD1 covers 8 bases. This CDR3 contains 16 residues. V lost 2 bases to trimming and J lost 2 bases; unmatched junction nucleotides: 8. CDR1 and CDR2 (germline): SGHRS, YFSETQ. The CDR3 DNA sequence: TGCGCCAGCAGCTTTTTTCCGGGACAGGTGAACTATGGCTACACCTTC. It codes for CASSFFPGQVNYGYTF.

This clonotype was seen a handful of times. The chain recombines TRBV7-9 with TRBJ2-1, with 11 positions matching TRBD2. The germline V gene encodes CDR1 SEHNR and CDR2 FQNEAQ (reference sequence). This CDR3 spans 17 amino acids. The V and J ends lost 6 bases and 3 bases, in that order; junction bases with no gene match: 10. CDR3: CASSPRLAGPDYNEQFF. The DNA for the CDR3 is TGTGCCAGCAGTCCACGACTAGCGGGGCCCGACTACAATGAGCAGTTCTTC.

This clonotype was found a few times. The chain carries TRBV25-1 and TRBJ2-4, with 7 positions matching TRBD1. The CDR3 is made up of 14 amino acids. With 4 bases clipped from V and 8 bases from J, the junction kept 8 bases outside the gene matches. Germline V lookup: CDR1 MGHDK, CDR2 SYGVNS. The CDR3 spells CASSAGTERDIQYF. The CDR3 bases are TGTGCCAGCAGTGCCGGGACAGAAAGAGACATTCAGTACTTC.

The chain employs TRBV7-2 and TRBJ2-1; the D call may be TRBD1 or TRBD2 (6 bases each). Trimming took 2 bases from V and 5 from J, leaving 13 bases between them. Germline V CDR1 and CDR2: SGHTA, FQGNSA. The CDR3 runs 15 residues. The CDR3 sequence: CASSLYGGQHNEQFF. The DNA of the CDR3 is TGTGCCAGCAGCTTATACGGGGGCCAACACAATGAGCAGTTCTTC.

CDR3 DNA: TGCAGTGCTAGAGTTGAGGGGCCTCCCCCATACGAGCAGTACTTC. Translated, it gives CSARVEGPPPYEQYF. V and J are TRBV20-1 and TRBJ2-7; D might be TRBD1 or TRBD2, each matching 5 bases. The V end lost 1 base, the J end lost 4 bases, and 17 bases lay between the germline ends. The germline CDR1 and CDR2 sequences are DFQATT and SNEGSKA (reference sequence). This CDR3 contains 15 residues.

The V gene is TRBV3-1, the J gene TRBJ2-1, with 8 bases lining up with TRBD2. In germline, CDR1 is LGHDT, CDR2 YNNKEL (reference sequence). The V gene end was trimmed by 3 bases and the J gene end by 7 bases; junction bases not matched to a gene: 11. The CDR3 contains 16 residues. The CDR3 loop reads CASSHRGTRVSNEQFF. CDR3 DNA sequence: TGTGCCAGCAGCCACCGCGGGACTAGGGTCAGTAATGAGCAGTTCTTC.

The gene calls are TRBV7-9 and TRBJ2-7, with D perhaps TRBD1 (6 bases). Germline V gene data show CDR1 as SEHNR and CDR2 as FQNEAQ (reference sequence). The CDR3 has 14 residues. V lost 5 bases and J lost 3, with 14 bases in between. CDR3 sequence (DNA): TGTGCCAGCAGCCAACAGGGATCTGTCTACGAGCAGTACTTC. It translates to CASSQQGSVYEQYF. Together with reference TRBV7-9 and TRBJ2-7, the CDR3 gives the full variable domain: DTGVSQNPRHKITKRGQNVTFRCDPISEHNRLYWYRQTLGQGPEFLTYFQNEAQLEKSRLLSDRFSAERPKGSFSTLEIQRTEQGDSAMYLCASSQQGSVYEQYFGPGTRLTVT.

The chain carries TRBV7-2 and TRBJ2-1, with 13 bases fitting TRBD2. This CDR3 comprises 15 residues. The J segment lost 4 bases and the V segment lost 6 bases, leaving 3 bases of the junction unmatched. The germline V gene has CDR1 SGHTA and CDR2 FQGNSA. The CDR3 bases are TGTGCCAGCAGACAGACTAGCGGGGGGTACAATGAGCAGTTCTTC. It is translated as CASRQTSGGYNEQFF.